The 31 T cell receptor beta chains in this list originate from one sample, sequenced in a study of graft-versus-host responses after intestinal transplantation. TCRdb's copy holds only in-frame clones and misses some; the assay was immunoSEQ multiplex PCR. Among about 93,000 clones listed, approximately 82% were seen once. These receptors' targets are unknown. Sequencing used unstimulated CD4+ T cells sorted from spleen or lymph node cells, obtained before intestinal transplant. These receptor sequences come from a human donor who received an intestinal transplant.

The V gene is TRBV28, the J gene TRBJ1-1; the D is unclear. Germline CDR1 MDHEN, CDR2 SYDVKM. Between the trimmed V and J ends, which lost 6 bases and 0 bases, there was a span of 5 bases. The CDR3 loop spans 12 amino acids. The CDR3 region has the DNA TGTGCCAGCAGCTCAGTGAACACTGAAGCTTTCTTT. It translates to CASSSVNTEAFF.

The sample holds a few counts of this clone. This chain connects TRBV19 to TRBJ2-7; 9 nucleotides align to TRBD1. Trimming took 7 bases from V and 1 from J; bases not matched to a gene: 8. Germline V gene data show CDR1 as LNHDA and CDR2 as SQIVND (reference sequence). The CDR3 covers 15 residues. The CDR3 reads CASNPTGGVSYEQYF. The CDR3 DNA reads as TGTGCCAGTAACCCTACAGGGGGCGTTTCCTACGAGCAGTACTTC.

The chain's CDR3 is CASSYSYEQTSQYF. The DNA for the CDR3 is TGTGCCAGCAGTTACTCTTACGAACAGACCTCCCAGTACTTC. The chain carries TRBV6-5 and TRBJ2-5; no clear D gene. The CDR3 runs 14 residues. V was trimmed by 0 bases and J by 9 bases, leaving 14 bases between them. Germline CDR1 reads MNHEY; CDR2 reads SVGAGI.

The chain joins TRBV28 to TRBJ1-5, with a possible D match to TRBD1 (5 bases). The ends were cut back, 5 bases at V and 9 bases at J, with 17 bases in the middle. This CDR3 has 14 residues. Germline V gene data show CDR1 as MDHEN and CDR2 as SYDVKM. CDR3 residues: CASSGRQQVSPQHF. CDR3 sequence (DNA): TGTGCCAGCAGTGGCAGACAACAGGTCTCGCCCCAGCATTTT.

The rearrangement links TRBV9 to TRBJ2-1; D is possibly TRBD2 (6 bases). With 4 bases removed from V and 4 bases from J, the gap between germline ends came to 15 bases. The CDR3 spans 15 residues. CDR1 and CDR2 from the germline V gene are SGDLS and YYNGEE. CDR3 amino acids: CASSPTGTAYNEQFF. CDR3 bases: TGTGCCAGCAGCCCTACCGGGACTGCATACAATGAGCAGTTCTTC.

V is TRBV5-6 and J is TRBJ1-1, with 8 bases matching TRBD1. Trimming removed 4 bases from V and 1 base from J; junction bases left unmatched: 3. The CDR3 is 14 residues long. Looked up from germline, CDR1 is SGHDT and CDR2 is YYEEEE. Here the CDR3 DNA reads TGTGCCAGCAGCCCAGGGGGCGCGAACACTGAAGCTTTCTTT. This translates into CASSPGGANTEAFF.

The V and J genes are TRBV21-1 and TRBJ1-4. TRBV21-1 is listed as a pseudogene. This CDR3 is 23 amino acids long. The CDR3 coding sequence is TGTGCCAGCAGCACTTCACGGGTACCCCGAAACGAGGCCTTAATCTTAACTAATGAAAAACTGTTTTTT. It is translated as CASSTSRVPRNEALILTNEKLFF.

The chain couples TRBV25-1 to TRBJ1-1; 8 bases are a match to TRBD1. CDR3 length: 14 amino acids. CDR1 is MGHDK and CDR2 is SYGVNS in the germline V gene. V shed 6 bases and J 4 bases; nucleotides not matched to a gene: 7. Here the CDR3 DNA reads TGTGCCAGCAGCAGGGGGCTTGACGGCACTGAAGCTTTCTTT. Amino acid sequence: CASSRGLDGTEAFF.

The chain carries TRBV2 and TRBJ2-7, with 12 bases that match TRBD2. The CDR3 sequence is 17 residues long. V dropped 7 bases and J dropped 6; count of bases not matched to a gene: 16. Per the germline V gene, CDR1 is SNHLY and CDR2 is FYNNEI. DNA for the CDR3: TGTGCCAGCACGAGACTAGCGGGGGACCTCTCGGGAAGCGAGCAGTACTTC. Protein sequence: CASTRLAGDLSGSEQYF. Full variable domain (remainder filled in from reference TRBV2 and TRBJ2-7): EPEVTQTPSHQVTQMGQEVILRCVPISNHLYFYWYRQILGQKVEFLVSFYNNEISEKSEIFDDQFSVERPDGSNFTLKIRSTKLEDSAMYFCASTRLAGDLSGSEQYFGPGTRLTVT.

This chain links TRBV7-9 with TRBJ1-1, with 7 bases aligning to TRBD1. CDR3 length equals 15 residues. After removal of 5 bases from V and 5 bases from J, the junction contained 11 bases not matched to a gene. Germline V gene sequence: CDR1 SEHNR, CDR2 FQNEAQ (reference sequence). The CDR3 here is CASSVGDSRGTEAFF. The CDR3 DNA reads as TGTGCCAGCAGCGTAGGGGACAGCCGGGGGACTGAAGCTTTCTTT.

V is TRBV29-1 and J is TRBJ2-1; a weak D match, TRBD2 (6 bases). The CDR3 consists of 14 residues. With 4 bases removed from V and 3 bases from J, the gap between germline ends came to 13 bases. Germline V CDR1 and CDR2: SQVTM, ANQGSEA. The CDR3 protein is CSVVRLGGYNEQFF. As DNA, the CDR3 is TGCAGCGTTGTTCGTTTGGGGGGCTACAATGAGCAGTTCTTC.

The V gene is TRBV5-1, the J gene TRBJ2-5; 7 nucleotides align to TRBD2. The CDR3 runs to 14 residues. Trimming cost V 4 bases and J 2 bases; bases outside gene matches: 5. Germline lookup yields CDR1 SGHRS and CDR2 YFSETQ. DNA of the CDR3: TGCGCCAGCAGCGTTGGGGGGGAGCAAGAGACCCAGTACTTC. This codes for CASSVGGEQETQYF.

The gene calls are TRBV5-1 and TRBJ2-7; 8 bases align to TRBD1. The CDR3 has 15 residues. The trim removed 0 bases at V and 5 bases at J, leaving 7 bases unmatched. Germline loops: CDR1 SGHRS, CDR2 YFSETQ. The CDR3 nucleotides read TGCGCCAGCAGCTTGGGGGCACCGACAGGGGACGAGCAGTACTTC. Translation: CASSLGAPTGDEQYF.

The chain employs TRBV11-2 and TRBJ2-7; 8 bases match TRBD1. Germline CDR1 SGHAT, CDR2 FQNNGV. There are 14 residues in the CDR3. With 5 bases clipped from V and 7 bases from J, the junction kept 10 bases outside the gene matches. CDR3 DNA: TGTGCCAGCAGCCCAGGGACAGGTGGACTAGAGCAGTACTTC. Its translation: CASSPGTGGLEQYF.

For the CDR3, the DNA is TGCGCCAGCAGCGCCGACCCACTAGCTCCCGAGCAGTACTTC. Amino acid sequence: CASSADPLAPEQYF. This sequence joins TRBV5-1 and TRBJ2-7; a possible D gene is TRBD2 (6 bases). Germline V lookup: CDR1 SGHRS, CDR2 YFSETQ. The CDR3 length is 14 residues. V dropped 4 bases and J dropped 6 bases, with 17 bases sitting between them.

The rearrangement joins TRBV4-2 to TRBJ2-7; D uncertain. The CDR3 totals 14 residues. Trimming shortened V by 8 bases and J by 0 bases, and 14 bases separated the two germline ends. CDR1 and CDR2 (germline): LGHNA, YNFKEQ. The CDR3 region is CASRREQSSYEQYF. The CDR3 region has the DNA TGTGCCAGCCGCAGAGAACAGAGCTCCTACGAGCAGTACTTC.

The V gene is TRBV6-1, the J gene TRBJ2-7; D possibly corresponds to TRBD1 (6 bases). This CDR3 region has 13 residues. Germline lookup yields CDR1 MNHNS and CDR2 SASEGT. V dropped 6 bases and J dropped 1 base, with 10 bases sitting between them. CDR3 region: CASRAGQSYEQYF. In DNA form, the CDR3 reads TGTGCCAGCAGAGCCGGACAGTCCTACGAGCAGTACTTC.

The V and J genes are TRBV30 and TRBJ2-7, with D perhaps TRBD1 (5 bases). V lost 2 bases and J 5 bases, leaving 10 bases between the germline ends. The CDR3 is 12 amino acids. CDR1 and CDR2 from the germline V gene are GTSNPN and SVGIG (reference sequence). CDR3: CAWSSQGDEQYF. CDR3 bases: TGTGCCTGGAGTTCCCAGGGTGACGAGCAGTACTTC.

The V gene is TRBV27, the J gene TRBJ2-7; 7 bases align to TRBD2. The junction had 6 bases not matched to a gene; V was cut back by 4 bases and J by 0 bases. The CDR3 extends over 15 amino acids. The germline V gene has CDR1 MNHEY and CDR2 SMNVEV (reference sequence). In nucleotides, the CDR3 is TGTGCCAGCAGTTCCTCTGGGACTACCTCCTACGAGCAGTACTTC. This translates into CASSSSGTTSYEQYF.

The J gene is TRBJ2-7, the V gene TRBV7-2; 7 bases align to TRBD1. The V segment lost 0 bases and the J segment 6 bases; nucleotides outside the gene matches: 5. Germline assignment: CDR1 SGHTA and CDR2 FQGNSA. This CDR3 region has 14 residues. The CDR3 spells CASSLAGTEFEQYF. The DNA for the CDR3 is TGTGCCAGCAGCTTAGCGGGGACAGAATTCGAGCAGTACTTC.

The chain combines TRBV28 with TRBJ2-6; 14 positions agree with TRBD2. This CDR3 is 19 amino acids long. V shed 9 bases, J shed 2 bases, and the junction held 12 bases outside the gene matches. Germline V CDR1 and CDR2: MDHEN, SYDVKM. In nucleotides, the CDR3 is TGTGCCAGTCGGGCGACTAGCGGGAGGGCCTTGGCTGGGGCCAACGTCCTGACTTTC. This codes for CASRATSGRALAGANVLTF.

V and J are TRBV7-6 and TRBJ1-4; D may be TRBD1 (5 bases). The V gene lost 5 bases and the J gene lost 2 bases, with 12 bases spanning the gap. The CDR3 length is 15 residues. CDR1 is SGHVS and CDR2 is FNYEAQ in the germline V gene. The CDR3 sequence is CASSPRSGTNEKLFF. CDR3 sequence (DNA): TGTGCCAGCAGCCCCCGATCAGGGACTAATGAAAAACTGTTTTTT. The full variable domain, with the rest looked up from reference TRBV7-6 and TRBJ1-4, is GAGVSQSPRYKVTKRGQDVALRCDPISGHVSLYWYRQALGQGPEFLTYFNYEAQQDKSGLPNDRFSAERPEGSISTLTIQRTEQRDSAMYRCASSPRSGTNEKLFFGSGTQLSVL.

As concerns this clone: Other DNA sequences in this sample translate to the same CDR3. The J gene is TRBJ2-7, the V gene TRBV6-1; D possibly corresponds to TRBD2 (7 bases). Germline V gene lookup returns CDR1 MNHNS and CDR2 SASEGT. The CDR3 is made up of 18 amino acids. V lost 0 bases and J 0 bases, leaving 18 bases between the germline ends. CDR3 sequence reads: CASSEASGPGGLSYEQYF. CDR3 nucleotide sequence: TGTGCCAGCAGTGAAGCAAGCGGACCGGGGGGCCTCTCCTACGAGCAGTACTTC.

The rearrangement uses TRBV5-4 and TRBJ2-7, with 7 nucleotides matching TRBD2. The ends lost 3 bases at V and 6 bases at J; junction bases unmatched: 12. Per germline, CDR1 SGHNT and CDR2 YYREEE (reference sequence). There are 15 residues in the CDR3. CDR3 region: CASSSTSARLGEQYF. DNA of the CDR3: TGTGCCAGCAGCTCTACTAGCGCCCGCCTGGGCGAGCAGTACTTC. The full variable domain, rest sourced from reference TRBV5-4 and TRBJ2-7, is ETGVTQSPTHLIKTRGQQVTLRCSSQSGHNTVSWYQQALGQGPQFIFQYYREEENGRGNFPPRFSGLQFPNYSSELNVNALELDDSALYLCASSSTSARLGEQYFGPGTRLTVT.

The gene calls are TRBV5-1 and TRBJ2-7; TRBD2 might be the D (6 bases). This CDR3 has 15 residues. Trimming cost V 4 bases and J 1 base, with 15 bases left between them. Germline-derived CDR1 and CDR2 are SGHRS and YFSETQ. CDR3 region: CASSTAGLGSYEQYF. The CDR3 nucleotides read TGCGCCAGCAGCACGGCGGGATTAGGATCCTACGAGCAGTACTTC.

The chain carries TRBV18 and TRBJ2-5; 10 bases fit TRBD1. Trimming at V came to 1 base and at J to 1 base, leaving 6 bases not matched to a gene. This CDR3 comprises 17 residues. Germline V gives CDR1 KGHSH, CDR2 LQKENI. The CDR3 region has the DNA TGTGCCAGCTCACCACTTTCGGGACAGGGGCTCCAAGAGACCCAGTACTTC. It encodes CASSPLSGQGLQETQYF.

The chain joins TRBV4-2 to TRBJ2-3; TRBD1 is a possible D gene (7 bases). This CDR3 is 15 amino acids long. Deletions cut 0 bases from V and 7 bases from J, with 14 bases between. Germline V gene sequence: CDR1 LGHNA, CDR2 YNFKEQ. The CDR3 reads CASSQDIAGGYTQYF. The CDR3, as DNA: TGTGCCAGCAGCCAAGATATCGCAGGGGGGTATACGCAGTATTTT.

The chain recombines TRBV5-8 with TRBJ1-4, with TRBD1 identical over 8 bases. This CDR3 comprises 15 residues. J was trimmed by 8 bases and V by 4 bases; bases with no gene match: 10. From germline, CDR1 is SGHTS and CDR2 YDEGEE. CDR3 in amino acids: CASSTSGGAGEKLFF. The CDR3 region has the DNA TGTGCCAGCAGCACCTCAGGGGGCGCGGGGGAAAAACTGTTTTTT.

This sequence joins TRBV7-9 and TRBJ2-1, with 8 bases that match TRBD2. Germline CDR1 and CDR2: SEHNR and FQNEAQ (reference sequence). The CDR3 covers 16 residues. V gave up 1 base and J gave up 8 bases; unmatched junction bases: 10. CDR3 DNA: TGTGCCAGCAGCTTAGTTGACGGGACTAGTTACTATGAGCAGTTCTTC. Protein sequence: CASSLVDGTSYYEQFF.

The chain links TRBV10-3 to TRBJ1-1; 8 bases map to TRBD1. Germline loops: CDR1 ENHRY, CDR2 SYGVKD. The CDR3 covers 14 residues. Unmatched junction bases numbered 7, after V lost 5 bases and J lost 5 bases. The CDR3, as DNA: TGTGCCATCAGTCAACAGGGGGGAGGGACTGAAGCTTTCTTT. Encoded protein: CAISQQGGGTEAFF.

The rearrangement links TRBV9 to TRBJ1-6, with D perhaps TRBD1 (5 bases). The CDR3 totals 15 residues. Germline loops: CDR1 SGDLS, CDR2 YYNGEE. Trimming pared 3 bases from V and 7 bases from J, leaving 14 bases between. The CDR3 here is CASSGGVGDNSPLHF. Written as DNA, the CDR3 is TGTGCCAGCAGCGGGGGGGTGGGGGACAATTCACCCCTCCACTTT.